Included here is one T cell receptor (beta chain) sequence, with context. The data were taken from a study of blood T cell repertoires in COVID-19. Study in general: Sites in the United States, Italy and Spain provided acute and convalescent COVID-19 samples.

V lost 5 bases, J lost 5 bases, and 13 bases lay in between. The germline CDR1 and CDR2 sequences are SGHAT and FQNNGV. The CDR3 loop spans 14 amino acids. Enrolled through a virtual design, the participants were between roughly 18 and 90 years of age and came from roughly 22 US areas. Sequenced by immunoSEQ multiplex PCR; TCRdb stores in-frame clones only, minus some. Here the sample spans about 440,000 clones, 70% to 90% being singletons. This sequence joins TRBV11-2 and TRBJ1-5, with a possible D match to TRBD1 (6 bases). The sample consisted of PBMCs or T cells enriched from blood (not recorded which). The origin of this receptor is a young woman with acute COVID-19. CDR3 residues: CASSGIQGHQPQHF. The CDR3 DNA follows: TGTGCCAGCAGCGGAATACAGGGTCATCAGCCCCAGCATTTT.